This paragraph reports one T cell receptor (beta chain). This sample was included in a study of blood T cell repertoires in COVID-19. Looking at the study overall: COVID-19 samples from acute and convalescent phases originated in the United States, Italy and Spain. The cDNA or gDNA used as material had been derived from T cells, B-cell-depleted T cells, or PBMCs.

The CDR3 covers 14 residues. Germline-derived CDR1 and CDR2 are SGHKS and YYEKEE (reference sequence). The germline V and J ends were trimmed by 4 bases and 2 bases, with 11 bases remaining between them. Seattle's cohort entered during active infection and was followed longitudinally. In the original analysis: Estimation of nucleated cell counts was performed using reference gene primer amplification. Data came from immunoSEQ multiplex PCR; TCRdb stores just in-frame clones and leaves some out. V and J calls and clone size are as listed in that table; D and trimming were resolved from the DNA. This sample has 200,000 to 300,000 clones; around 87% occur once, and the top ten carry roughly 4.9%.

The specimen was peripheral blood. This receptor was obtained from a woman aged 55 to 70 with COVID-19, enrolled during active disease. This rearrangement joins TRBV5-5 to TRBJ2-3; D gene ambiguous. The CDR3: CASSNPSSTDTQYF. The CDR3 DNA sequence: TGTGCCAGCAGCAATCCCTCGTCCACAGATACGCAGTATTTT.